The entry below gives a single T cell receptor beta chain sequence along with its context. The germline CDR1 and CDR2 sequences are MNHEY and SVGAGI. V was cut by 4 bases and J by 2 bases, with 12 bases left in between. The length of the CDR3 is 14 residues. For unsorted PBMC, approximately 300 ng DNA per replicate equaled tens of thousands of T cell genomes. Sequencing was performed with immunoSEQ multiplex PCR; in TCRdb, only in-frame clones are kept and a portion is missing. Counted here are approximately 500,000 clones, roughly 79% occurring once; the ten biggest clones make up under 15%. The source of the sample is a study of shared clonotypes between healthy human individuals.

The sample consisted of PBMCs. This TCR was recovered from a woman between 40 and 55 years old in good health. Some clones in this sample may be carry-over from other donors' samples. The chain has TRBV6-5 and TRBJ2-7; perhaps TRBD1 as D (6 bases). CDR3 region: CASSLGTSPYEQYF. The CDR3 nucleotides are TGTGCCAGCAGTTTAGGGACAAGCCCCTACGAGCAGTACTTC.